The rows below give T cell receptor beta chains drawn from one sample of a study of cytomegalovirus exposure and HLA in healthy donors. The repertoire was sequenced with immunoSEQ multiplex PCR; TCRdb's copy has only in-frame clones and lacks some. Among more than 80,000 clones, 65% to 85% were seen once, and the ten largest hold around an eighth. Specimen: PBMCs. These TCRs come from a woman in her seventies in good health and CMV-seropositive. CDR3s include the opening cysteine and the closing phenylalanine or tryptophan. Each record gives: CDR3 protein, CDR3 DNA, D gene, J gene, CDR3 length, clone size, V gene. The D gene is left open where the match is weak. Clone size is stated in some rows and not others, as once, few, many or a class when expanded.

CDR3 protein: CASSAGQGQADTQYF; CDR3 DNA: TGTGCCAGCAGTGCGGGACAGGGGCAGGCAGATACGCAGTATTTT; D gene: TRBD1; J gene: TRBJ2-3; CDR3 length: 15; clone size: NA; V gene: TRBV6-4
CDR3 protein: CASSPPDRGFLDTQYF; CDR3 DNA: TGTGCCAGCTCACCACCCGACAGGGGGTTTTTAGATACGCAGTATTTT; D gene: TRBD1; J gene: TRBJ2-3; CDR3 length: 16; clone size: NA; V gene: TRBV18
CDR3 protein: CASSWDTGQNTGELFF; CDR3 DNA: TGTGCCAGCAGTTGGGACACGGGGCAGAACACCGGGGAGCTGTTTTTT; D gene: NA; J gene: TRBJ2-2; CDR3 length: 16; clone size: NA; V gene: TRBV28
CDR3 protein: CASSPLGQEAGNEQFF; CDR3 DNA: TGTGCCAGCTCACCACTTGGTCAGGAGGCGGGCAATGAGCAGTTCTTC; D gene: NA; J gene: TRBJ2-1; CDR3 length: 16; clone size: NA; V gene: TRBV18
CDR3 protein: CSVDRSVDTQYF; CDR3 DNA: TGCAGCGTTGACCGATCGGTGGATACGCAGTATTTT; D gene: NA; J gene: TRBJ2-3; CDR3 length: 12; clone size: NA; V gene: TRBV29-1
CDR3 protein: CATSRDNLEETQYF; CDR3 DNA: TGTGCCACCAGCAGAGATAACTTGGAAGAGACCCAGTACTTC; D gene: NA; J gene: TRBJ2-5; CDR3 length: 14; clone size: NA; V gene: TRBV15
CDR3 protein: CASSTAGTDSYEQYF; CDR3 DNA: TGTGCCAGCAGTACCGCCGGGACAGATTCCTACGAGCAGTACTTC; D gene: TRBD1; J gene: TRBJ2-7; CDR3 length: 15; clone size: NA; V gene: TRBV6-5
CDR3 protein: CASSTGQGANQPQHF; CDR3 DNA: TGCGCCAGCAGCACTGGACAGGGGGCCAATCAGCCCCAGCATTTT; D gene: TRBD1; J gene: TRBJ1-5; CDR3 length: 15; clone size: NA; V gene: TRBV5-1
CDR3 protein: CASSQTENYEKLFF; CDR3 DNA: TGTGCCAGCAGCCAGACAGAGAACTATGAAAAACTGTTTTTT; D gene: NA; J gene: TRBJ1-4; CDR3 length: 14; clone size: few; V gene: TRBV28
CDR3 protein: CASSLVQGSEQYF; CDR3 DNA: TGTGCCAGCAGCTTGGTTCAGGGATCCGAGCAGTACTTC; D gene: NA; J gene: TRBJ2-7; CDR3 length: 13; clone size: NA; V gene: TRBV7-2
CDR3 protein: CASSILGDRRLFF; CDR3 DNA: TGTGCCAGCAGCATTCTGGGGGACAGGAGACTGTTTTTT; D gene: TRBD1; J gene: TRBJ1-4; CDR3 length: 13; clone size: NA; V gene: TRBV11-2
CDR3 protein: CASSQLRGEAFF; CDR3 DNA: TGCGCCAGCAGTCAACTCCGGGGAGAAGCTTTCTTT; D gene: NA; J gene: TRBJ1-1; CDR3 length: 12; clone size: NA; V gene: TRBV5-1
CDR3 protein: CASSSDIGGPIALHF; CDR3 DNA: TGTGCCAGCAGTTCCGACATTGGTGGCCCCATCGCCCTCCACTTT; D gene: NA; J gene: TRBJ1-6; CDR3 length: 15; clone size: NA; V gene: TRBV27
CDR3 protein: CASSAGTSRYTDTQYF; CDR3 DNA: TGTGCCAGTAGTGCCGGGACTAGCAGATACACAGATACGCAGTATTTT; D gene: TRBD2; J gene: TRBJ2-3; CDR3 length: 16; clone size: NA; V gene: TRBV19
CDR3 protein: CASSQTGTSVYEQFF; CDR3 DNA: TGTGCCAGCAGCCAAACCGGGACTAGTGTCTATGAGCAGTTCTTC; D gene: TRBD2; J gene: TRBJ2-1; CDR3 length: 15; clone size: NA; V gene: TRBV14
CDR3 protein: CASNIQGYGNTIYF; CDR3 DNA: TGTGCCAGCAATATACAGGGATACGGAAACACCATATATTTT; D gene: NA; J gene: TRBJ1-3; CDR3 length: 14; clone size: few; V gene: TRBV11-2
CDR3 protein: CASIPRGKTYNEQFF; CDR3 DNA: TGTGCCAGCATCCCTAGGGGGAAGACCTACAATGAGCAGTTCTTC; D gene: NA; J gene: TRBJ2-1; CDR3 length: 15; clone size: NA; V gene: TRBV5-4
CDR3 protein: CASSLSFVGQSYEQYF; CDR3 DNA: TGCGCCAGCAGCTTGAGCTTCGTCGGACAGTCCTACGAGCAGTACTTC; D gene: NA; J gene: TRBJ2-7; CDR3 length: 16; clone size: NA; V gene: TRBV5-1
CDR3 protein: CAISAGTSGDEQYF; CDR3 DNA: TGTGCCATCAGTGCCGGGACTAGCGGGGACGAGCAGTACTTC; D gene: TRBD2; J gene: TRBJ2-7; CDR3 length: 14; clone size: once; V gene: TRBV10-3
CDR3 protein: CAWSPTESATNEKLFF; CDR3 DNA: TGTGCCTGGAGTCCCACCGAGTCTGCAACTAATGAAAAACTGTTTTTT; D gene: NA; J gene: TRBJ1-4; CDR3 length: 16; clone size: NA; V gene: TRBV30
CDR3 protein: CASSIVASGTRTDTQYF; CDR3 DNA: TGTGCCAGTAGTATAGTGGCTAGCGGGACCCGCACAGATACGCAGTATTTT; D gene: TRBD2; J gene: TRBJ2-3; CDR3 length: 17; clone size: NA; V gene: TRBV19